The 5 T cell receptor beta chains in this list originate from one sample, sequenced in a study of cytomegalovirus exposure and HLA in healthy donors. Primers for the PCR totalled 60 Vbeta and 13 Jbeta. Libraries were prepared by immunoSEQ multiplex PCR; TCRdb keeps only in-frame clonotypes and omits some of them. The sample has around 140,000 clones, approximately 90% seen once. Sequencing was done on a sample of PBMCs. The origin of the receptors is a woman between 25 and 40 years old in good health and CMV-seronegative.

This clone occurred once. This chain uses TRBV4-1 with TRBJ2-5; D is unclear. V gave up 2 bases and J gave up 3 bases, with 22 bases separating them. Germline V gives CDR1 MGHRA, CDR2 YSYEKL. CDR3 size: 18 residues. DNA for the CDR3: TGCGCCAGCAGCCAACCTCTAATCGGTTTAAATTCGAAAGAGACCCAGTACTTC. It specifies CASSQPLIGLNSKETQYF.

CDR3 protein: CASSRGPYAYEQYF. CDR3 bases: TGTGCCAGCAGTCGGGGTCCCTATGCCTACGAGCAGTACTTC. V gene TRBV28 combines with J gene TRBJ2-7; perhaps TRBD2 as D (5 bases). CDR3 size: 14 residues. Trimming removed 5 bases from V and 2 bases from J, with 13 bases in between. Germline CDR1 and CDR2: MDHEN and SYDVKM.

The chain recombines TRBV28 with TRBJ2-2; no definite D call. Trimming pared 8 bases from V and 7 bases from J, leaving 5 bases between. This CDR3 contains 10 residues. In germline, CDR1 is MDHEN, CDR2 SYDVKM. DNA of the CDR3: TGTGCCAGCCCAAACGGGGAGCTGTTTTTT. This translates into CASPNGELFF.

The rearrangement uses TRBV9 and TRBJ2-1, with a weak D call TRBD2 (5 bases). The CDR3 sequence is 14 residues long. Germline CDR1 is SGDLS and CDR2 is YYNGEE. The ends were cut back, 0 bases at V and 9 bases at J, with 13 bases in the middle. The CDR3 sequence is CASSVGGSPTEQFF. The DNA for the CDR3 is TGTGCCAGCAGCGTAGGAGGGAGCCCCACTGAGCAGTTCTTC.

The chain has TRBV7-9 and TRBJ1-5; TRBD1 agrees at 11 bases. The CDR3 covers 15 residues. Germline V gene lookup returns CDR1 SEHNR and CDR2 FQNEAQ (reference sequence). The CDR3: CAIGQGANSNQPQHF. CDR3 nucleotide sequence: TGTGCAATTGGACAGGGGGCGAATAGCAATCAGCCCCAGCATTTT.